The T cell receptor (beta chain) described here comes from a study of Ad26.COV2.S vaccination and SARS-CoV-2 variants. Germline trimming cut 6 bases from V and 7 bases from J; bases unmatched to any gene: 7. The germline CDR1 and CDR2 sequences are MNHEY and SVGAGI. This CDR3 has 14 amino acids. General study findings and limits: Comparability of non-spike TCR breadth was observed across vaccine and placebo recipients.

Sample treatment: around 19 received Ad26.COV2.S at low or high dose, single or two shots; about 5 received placebo; per-sample allocation not given. At day 63 after the first vaccine or placebo injection, samples were drawn. A note on this clone: Its target is unknown.

This table comes from immunoSEQ multiplex PCR, and its TCRdb copy is limited to in-frame clones, with some not included. The top ten hold 6.4% of the sample, which has around 300,000 clones, around 89% seen once. This sequence joins TRBV6-5 and TRBJ1-4, with TRBD1 identical over 8 bases. The source is a person aged 18-60 years who received the Ad26.COV2.S COVID-19 vaccine or a placebo. Sequences were derived from peripheral blood, sampled in a trial of Ad26.COV2.S vaccine versus placebo. The CDR3 sequence is CASRPRTGIEKLFF. CDR3 in DNA: TGTGCCAGCAGACCCCGGACAGGGATTGAAAAACTGTTTTTT.